These 17 T cell receptor beta chains were all obtained from the same sample, sequenced in a study of human T cells and chemical hapten exposure. TCRdb processed the RACE reads anew with MiXCR; each CDR3 protein has one entry. The sample has roughly 100,000 distinct CDR3 sequences, approximately 11% seen once. Documented time point: pre-sensitization, week 0. The treatment is: therapeutic diphenylcyclopropenone sensitization with weekly scalp DPC. Specimen: whole blood, collected in connection with sensitization to the hapten diphenylcyclopropenone (DPC). The receptors were sampled from a woman aged 60-70 years with alopecia areata. Some clones in this sample may be carry-over from other donors' samples.

The rearrangement links TRBV29-1 to TRBJ2-2, with D unclear. CDR1 and CDR2 (germline): SQVTM, ANQGSEA. The CDR3 spans 13 residues. The V gene lost 3 bases and the J gene lost 1 base, with 6 bases spanning the gap. The chain's CDR3 is CSVDLRNTGELFF. CDR3 sequence (DNA): TGCAGCGTTGATTTAAGGAACACCGGGGAGCTGTTTTTT.

The V call is TRBV29-1, the J call TRBJ1-2; the D is unclear. The CDR3 consists of 14 residues. Trimming stripped 4 bases from V and 0 bases from J, with 12 bases between. Germline CDR1 is SQVTM and CDR2 is ANQGSEA. CDR3 DNA sequence: TGCAGCGTTGGAGGCCCAGATTCTAACTATGGCTACACCTTC. Its protein is CSVGGPDSNYGYTF. The full variable domain, its missing parts supplied by reference TRBV29-1 and TRBJ1-2, is SAVISQKPSRDICQRGTSLTIQCQVDSQVTMMFWYRQQPGQSLTLIATANQGSEATYESGFVIDKFPISRPNLTFSTLTVSNMSPEDSSIYLCSVGGPDSNYGYTFGSGTRLTVV.

The gene calls are TRBV2 and TRBJ1-6, with a tentative D call TRBD1 (5 bases). The CDR3 loop spans 14 amino acids. Germline lookup yields CDR1 SNHLY and CDR2 FYNNEI. The V end was cut by 5 bases, the J end by 8 bases, with 13 bases between. In DNA, the CDR3 is TGTGCCAGCAGTTCGTTGACAGTTTATTCACCCCTCCACTTT. This codes for CASSSLTVYSPLHF.

The chain combines TRBV7-8 with TRBJ1-1, with D possibly TRBD1 on 6 matching bases. The CDR3 is made up of 14 amino acids. Trimming took off 5 bases at V and 5 bases at J, with 15 bases between the two ends. The germline CDR1 and CDR2 sequences are SGHVS and FQNEAQ. The CDR3 sequence is CASSTLTRGTEAFF. The CDR3 DNA follows: TGTGCCAGCAGCACTCTAACTAGGGGGACTGAAGCTTTCTTT.

V and J are TRBV5-4 and TRBJ2-1; TRBD1 matches at 7 bases. CDR3 length: 14 amino acids. Unmatched junction bases numbered 10, after V lost 5 bases and J lost 8 bases. Germline loops: CDR1 SGHNT, CDR2 YYREEE (reference sequence). CDR3 sequence: CASREMTGYYEQFF. Here the CDR3 DNA reads TGTGCCAGCAGGGAAATGACAGGGTACTATGAGCAGTTCTTC.

This clonotype has only a few counts. This chain links TRBV11-3 with TRBJ2-1, with D uncertain. Germline CDR1 and CDR2: SGHNT and YENEEA. The CDR3 totals 12 residues. With 4 bases removed from V and 4 bases from J, the gap between germline ends came to 5 bases. The CDR3 DNA follows: TGTGCCAGCAGCTCCACTTACAATGAGCAGTTCTTC. This codes for CASSSTYNEQFF.

This clonotype showed up many times. The chain joins TRBV30 to TRBJ1-1; D unresolved. CDR3 length: 13 residues. Trimming cost V 5 bases and J 1 base, with 11 bases left between them. Germline CDR1 reads GTSNPN; CDR2 reads SVGIG (reference sequence). The CDR3 DNA reads as TGTGCCTGGTCTAGGTTTACGAACACTGAAGCTTTCTTT. It translates to CAWSRFTNTEAFF.

This clonotype occurred many times. V usage is TRBV6-5 and J usage is TRBJ2-4; a possible D gene is TRBD2 (5 bases). Germline CDR1 is MNHEY and CDR2 is SVGAGI. V lost 8 bases, J lost 3 bases, and 5 bases lay in between. The CDR3 contains 11 residues. CDR3 coding DNA: TGTGCCAGCCGGGACAAAAACATTCAGTACTTC. This codes for CASRDKNIQYF.

The chain uses TRBV5-6 and TRBJ1-2; TRBD1 is a possible D gene (5 bases). The V gene's germline CDR1 is SGHDT and CDR2 YYEEEE. V shed 0 bases and J shed 4 bases, with 13 bases lying between them. The CDR3 is made up of 15 amino acids. CDR3 sequence (DNA): TGTGCCAGCAGCTTGGCCCCAGGGCTTTCCTATGGCTACACCTTC. This gives the protein CASSLAPGLSYGYTF.

This clonotype was detected many times. The rearrangement joins TRBV20-1 to TRBJ2-3; 8 positions match TRBD2. Germline lookup yields CDR1 DFQATT and CDR2 SNEGSKA (reference sequence). The CDR3 runs to 14 residues. J was trimmed by 5 bases and V by 5 bases; bases with no gene match: 9. This chain's CDR3 is CSALSGGGGDTQYF. The CDR3 coding sequence is TGCAGTGCTTTAAGCGGGGGCGGGGGAGATACGCAGTATTTT.

This clonotype was seen ten or more times. This chain links TRBV7-3 with TRBJ1-6; D uncertain. Germline values: CDR1 SGHTA, CDR2 FQGTGA. The CDR3 totals 16 residues. V lost 2 bases and J lost 9, with 17 bases in between. The CDR3: CASSLLSDGLGSPLHF. Written as DNA, the CDR3 is TGTGCCAGCAGCTTACTAAGTGACGGGCTGGGTTCACCCCTCCACTTT.

The rearrangement links TRBV3-1 to TRBJ2-5; D not certain. The ends were cut back, 1 base at V and 5 bases at J, with 14 bases in the middle. The germline V gene has CDR1 LGHDT and CDR2 YNNKEL (reference sequence). The CDR3 covers 15 residues. CDR3 sequence (DNA): TGTGCCAGCAGCCAAGGAAATTTGGGTGAGGAGACCCAGTACTTC. The encoded protein is CASSQGNLGEETQYF.

The chain employs TRBV12-3 or TRBV12-4 and TRBJ1-4, with 9 bases that match TRBD1. The V and J ends lost 3 bases and 4 bases, in that order; junction bases with no gene match: 3. This CDR3 has 15 amino acids. The CDR3 reads CASSLGQGLNEKLFF. CDR3 DNA: TGTGCCAGCAGTTTGGGACAGGGACTTAATGAAAAACTGTTTTTT.

In this sample, this clonotype turned up many times. J is TRBJ1-2 and V is TRBV4-1; D remains ambiguous. Trimming removed 0 bases from V and 1 base from J, with 9 bases in between. CDR3 length: 15 amino acids. The V gene's germline CDR1 is MGHRA and CDR2 YSYEKL. CDR3 sequence reads: CASSQDQTVNYGYTF. The CDR3 coding sequence is TGCGCCAGCAGCCAAGATCAGACGGTTAACTATGGCTACACCTTC.

Ten or more counts support this clonotype. CDR3 amino acids: CASSDRQRNPLYGYTF. CDR3 bases: TGCGCCAGCAGCGACAGACAGCGAAACCCCCTCTATGGCTACACCTTC. The V gene is TRBV10-1, the J gene TRBJ1-2; D may be TRBD1 (5 bases). V was trimmed by 6 bases and J by 4 bases, leaving 21 bases between them. Germline V gene data show CDR1 as WNHNN and CDR2 as SYGVQD (reference sequence). The CDR3 has 16 amino acids.

At least ten counts were recorded for this clonotype. V is TRBV6-6 and J is TRBJ2-5; no definite D call. Germline assignment: CDR1 MNHNY and CDR2 SVGAGI (reference sequence). The CDR3 is 12 amino acids. Trimming took off 8 bases at V and 2 bases at J, with 9 bases between the two ends. CDR3 nucleotides: TGTGCCAGCGGGCAGAGACAAGAGACCCAGTACTTC. This translates into CASGQRQETQYF.

This clonotype was detected a few times. The chain joins TRBV2 to TRBJ1-1; 9 nucleotides align to TRBD1. J gave up 5 bases and V 7 bases, and 8 bases lay outside the gene matches. Germline V gene lookup returns CDR1 SNHLY and CDR2 FYNNEI. The CDR3 runs 14 residues. CDR3 protein: CASTLTGGWTEAFF. The DNA for the CDR3 is TGTGCCAGCACCCTTACAGGGGGCTGGACTGAAGCTTTCTTT. The full variable domain, in which reference TRBV2 and TRBJ1-1 provide the parts outside the CDR3, is EPEVTQTPSHQVTQMGQEVILRCVPISNHLYFYWYRQILGQKVEFLVSFYNNEISEKSEIFDDQFSVERPDGSNFTLKIRSTKLEDSAMYFCASTLTGGWTEAFFGQGTRLTVV.